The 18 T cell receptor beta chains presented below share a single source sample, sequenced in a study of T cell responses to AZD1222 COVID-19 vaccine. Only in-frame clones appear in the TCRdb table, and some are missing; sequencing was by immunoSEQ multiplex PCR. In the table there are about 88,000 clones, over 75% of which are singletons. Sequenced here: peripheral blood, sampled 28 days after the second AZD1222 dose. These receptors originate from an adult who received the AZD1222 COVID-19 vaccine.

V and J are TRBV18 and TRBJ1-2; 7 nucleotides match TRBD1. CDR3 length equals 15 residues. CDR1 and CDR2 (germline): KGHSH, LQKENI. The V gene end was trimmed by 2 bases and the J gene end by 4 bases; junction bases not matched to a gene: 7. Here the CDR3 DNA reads TGTGCCAGCTCACCAACCACGGGGGACAGCTATGGCTACACCTTC. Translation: CASSPTTGDSYGYTF.

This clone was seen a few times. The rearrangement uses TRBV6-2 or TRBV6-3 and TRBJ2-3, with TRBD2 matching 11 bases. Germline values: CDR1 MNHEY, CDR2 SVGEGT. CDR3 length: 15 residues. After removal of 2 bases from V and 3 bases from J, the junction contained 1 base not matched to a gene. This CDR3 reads CASSYTSGGTDTQYF. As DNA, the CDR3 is TGTGCCAGCAGTTACACTAGCGGGGGAACAGATACGCAGTATTTT.

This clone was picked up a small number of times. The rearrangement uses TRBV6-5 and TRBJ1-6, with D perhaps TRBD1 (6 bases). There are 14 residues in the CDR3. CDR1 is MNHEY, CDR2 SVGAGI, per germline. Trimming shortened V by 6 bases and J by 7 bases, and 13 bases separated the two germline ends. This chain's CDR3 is CASRTDSSNSPLHF. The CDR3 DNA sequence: TGTGCCAGCAGAACGGACAGTTCCAATTCACCCCTCCACTTT.

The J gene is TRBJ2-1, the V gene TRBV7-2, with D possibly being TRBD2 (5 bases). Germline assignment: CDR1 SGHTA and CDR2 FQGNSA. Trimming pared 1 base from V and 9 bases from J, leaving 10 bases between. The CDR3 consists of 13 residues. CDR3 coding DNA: TGTGCCAGCAGCTTAGTACCTAGCAGTGAGCAGTTCTTC. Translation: CASSLVPSSEQFF.

CDR3: CASRGGDTEAFF. CDR3 coding DNA: TGTGCCAGCCGTGGTGGGGACACTGAAGCTTTCTTT. The chain carries TRBV28 and TRBJ1-1; no reliable D call. Per the germline V gene, CDR1 is MDHEN and CDR2 is SYDVKM. The CDR3 totals 12 residues. V was cut by 8 bases and J by 3 bases, with 10 bases left in between.

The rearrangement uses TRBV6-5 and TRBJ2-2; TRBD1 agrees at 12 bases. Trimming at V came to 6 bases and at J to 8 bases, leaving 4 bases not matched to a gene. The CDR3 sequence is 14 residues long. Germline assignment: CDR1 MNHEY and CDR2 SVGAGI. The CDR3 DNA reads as TGTGCCAGCAGGGGACAGGGGGCTGCAGGGGAGCTGTTTTTT. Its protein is CASRGQGAAGELFF.

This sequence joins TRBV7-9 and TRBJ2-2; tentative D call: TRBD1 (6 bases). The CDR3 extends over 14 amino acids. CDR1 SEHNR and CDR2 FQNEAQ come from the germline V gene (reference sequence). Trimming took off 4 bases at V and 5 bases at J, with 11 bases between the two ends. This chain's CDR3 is CASSSDSFTGELFF. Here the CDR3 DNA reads TGTGCCAGCAGCTCGGACAGCTTTACCGGGGAGCTGTTTTTT.

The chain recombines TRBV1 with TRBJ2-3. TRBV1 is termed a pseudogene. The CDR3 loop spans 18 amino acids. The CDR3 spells CTSSQDLAVSPSTDTQYF. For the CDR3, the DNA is TGCACCAGCAGCCAAGATCTTGCCGTTTCCCCTAGCACAGATACGCAGTATTTT.

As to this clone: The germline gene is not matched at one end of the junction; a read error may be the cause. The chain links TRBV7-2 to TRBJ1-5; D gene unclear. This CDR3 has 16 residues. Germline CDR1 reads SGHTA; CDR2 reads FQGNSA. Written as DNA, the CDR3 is TGTGCCAGCAGTTTAGGAGCTGGGAATCAAAATCAGCCCCAGCATTTT. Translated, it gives CASSLGAGNQNQPQHF.

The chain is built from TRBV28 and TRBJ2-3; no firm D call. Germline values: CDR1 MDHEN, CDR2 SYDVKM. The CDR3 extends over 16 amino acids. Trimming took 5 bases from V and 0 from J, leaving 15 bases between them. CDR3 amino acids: CASSPQSGASTDTQYF. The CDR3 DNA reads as TGTGCCAGCAGTCCCCAATCTGGAGCTAGCACAGATACGCAGTATTTT.

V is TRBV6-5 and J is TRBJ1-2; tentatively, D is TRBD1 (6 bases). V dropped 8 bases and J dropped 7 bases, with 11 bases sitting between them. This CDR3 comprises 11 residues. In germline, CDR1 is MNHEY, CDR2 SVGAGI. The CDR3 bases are TGTGCCAGCCATTCCAGGGGTGGCTACACCTTC. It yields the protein CASHSRGGYTF.

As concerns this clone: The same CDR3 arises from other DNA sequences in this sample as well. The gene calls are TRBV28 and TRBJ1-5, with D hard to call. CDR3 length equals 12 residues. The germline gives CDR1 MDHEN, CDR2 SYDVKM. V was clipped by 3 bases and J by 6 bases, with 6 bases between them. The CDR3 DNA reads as TGTGCCAGCAGTTTGTGGGGTCAGCCCCAGCATTTT. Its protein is CASSLWGQPQHF.

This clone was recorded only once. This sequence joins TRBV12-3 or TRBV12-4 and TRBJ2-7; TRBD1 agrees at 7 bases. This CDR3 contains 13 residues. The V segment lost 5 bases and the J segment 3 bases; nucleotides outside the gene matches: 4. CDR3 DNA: TGTGCCAGCAGTGTGCAGGGGGTCTACGAGCAGTACTTC. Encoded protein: CASSVQGVYEQYF.

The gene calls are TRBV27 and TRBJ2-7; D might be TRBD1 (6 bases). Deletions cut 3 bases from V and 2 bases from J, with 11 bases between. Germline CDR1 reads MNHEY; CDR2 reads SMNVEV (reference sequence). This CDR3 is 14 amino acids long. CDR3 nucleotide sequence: TGTGCCAGCAGTTTCGTCAGGGGACCCTACGAGCAGTACTTC. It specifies CASSFVRGPYEQYF.

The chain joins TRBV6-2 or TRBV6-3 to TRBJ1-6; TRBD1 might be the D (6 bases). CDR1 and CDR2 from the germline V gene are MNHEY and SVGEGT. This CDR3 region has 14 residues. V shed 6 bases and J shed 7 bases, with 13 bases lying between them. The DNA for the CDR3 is TGTGCCAGCAGCCGGCCAGGGGAAAATTCACCCCTCCACTTT. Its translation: CASSRPGENSPLHF.

Written as DNA, the CDR3 is TGTGCCAGCTCACCGGGACAGGGGGACGGCTATAATTCACCCCTCCACTTT. This gives the protein CASSPGQGDGYNSPLHF. The J gene is TRBJ1-6, the V gene TRBV18; 11 bases agree with TRBD1. V lost 3 bases to trimming and J lost 3 bases; unmatched junction nucleotides: 4. In germline, CDR1 is KGHSH, CDR2 LQKENI. There are 17 residues in the CDR3.

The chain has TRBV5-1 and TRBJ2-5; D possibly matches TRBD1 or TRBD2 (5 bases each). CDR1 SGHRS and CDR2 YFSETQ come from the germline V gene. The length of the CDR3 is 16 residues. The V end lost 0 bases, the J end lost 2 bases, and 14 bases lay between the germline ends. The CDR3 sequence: CASSLVASGGQETQYF. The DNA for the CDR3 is TGCGCCAGCAGCTTGGTGGCTAGTGGGGGTCAAGAGACCCAGTACTTC.

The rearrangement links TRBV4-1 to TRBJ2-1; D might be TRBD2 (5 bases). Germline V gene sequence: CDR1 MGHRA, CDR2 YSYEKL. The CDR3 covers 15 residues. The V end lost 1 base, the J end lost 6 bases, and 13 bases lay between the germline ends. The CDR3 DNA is TGCGCCAGCAGCCAAGCTAGCTCTTCATCCAATGAGCAGTTCTTC. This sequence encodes CASSQASSSSNEQFF.